Listed below are T cell receptor beta chains from one sample, sequenced in a study of T-cell memory formation after mild COVID-19. TCRdb reanalysed the 5' RACE reads using MiXCR and keeps one entry per CDR3 protein. Of 100,000 or so distinct CDR3 sequences detected, 11% appear once; the ten largest clones hold around 39%. Sequencing was done on a sample of PBMCs or a T cell subset sorted from them (not recorded which). These receptors all stem from a man aged 18 to 30 who had mild COVID-19 (a few samples of this study predate the infection). Cell type and time point are not known. CDR3s include the opening cysteine and the closing phenylalanine or tryptophan. The order of the fields is D gene, V gene, J gene, CDR3 protein. The D gene is left open where the match is weak.

.	TRBV12-3/TRBV12-4	TRBJ1-2	CASRGSRGYTF
.	TRBV4-3	TRBJ2-2	CASSHSPSVGARTGELFF
TRBD1	TRBV10-2	TRBJ1-2	CASSENTRQGIIYGYTF
.	TRBV29-1	TRBJ1-1	CSVEEDITEAFF
TRBD2	TRBV28	TRBJ2-3	CASRKLAGTDTQYF
TRBD1	TRBV29-1	TRBJ1-1	CSVEGEDRLNTEAFF
.	TRBV6-2/TRBV6-3	TRBJ2-3	CASRSGTPTDTQYF
TRBD2	TRBV20-1	TRBJ2-7	CSARPRTSGVEQYF
TRBD2	TRBV7-9	TRBJ2-1	CASSLTSSNEQFF
.	TRBV14	TRBJ2-1	CASSQGGGQYNEQFF